Sequencing of this TCR beta chain was carried out in a study of a mutant IDH1 vaccine in newly diagnosed glioma. The table came from immunoSEQ multiplex PCR; TCRdb's copy has only in-frame clones and leaves some out. This sample yields tens of thousands of clones, of which less than 90% are seen a single time; about 4.6% belongs to the top ten. Of note for this clone: Its antigen is not known.

Time point noted: week 35, safety follow-up. Mutant IDH1 20-mer peptide, at 300 ug, made up each vaccine dose, with topical imiquimod. The receptor comes from a man aged 25-45 years with glioma. The starting material was PBMCs, obtained from a glioma patient whose treatment included an IDH1 peptide vaccine.

The CDR3 loop reads CASSTGTGRHEQYF. As DNA, the CDR3 is TGTGCCAGCAGCACAGGGACAGGGAGACACGAGCAGTACTTC. The V gene is TRBV5-6, the J gene TRBJ2-7; 9 bases are a match to TRBD1. From germline, CDR1 is SGHDT and CDR2 YYEEEE. Losses at the gene ends were 4 bases for V and 5 bases for J; bases not matched to a gene: 7. The length of the CDR3 is 14 residues.